The table lists the clone carrying this T cell receptor (beta chain) with a count of one. The germline V gene has CDR1 SNHLY and CDR2 FYNNEI. CDR3 length: 18 residues. V trimming: 4 bases; J trimming: 0 bases; junction bases outside the gene matches: 9. Per the original methods: Reference gene primer amplification gave estimated nucleated cell counts. Sequencing used immunoSEQ multiplex PCR; TCRdb keeps in-frame clones, though not all of them. V and J calls plus clone size are reproduced from that table; the DNA served to infer D and trimming. The sample has more than 45,000 clones; 90% are singletons. The data derive from a study of blood T cell repertoires in COVID-19. Study context: Specimens from acute and convalescent COVID-19 originated in the United States, Italy and Spain. Nucleic acid was either cDNA or gDNA, and it came from T cells, B-cell-depleted T cells, or PBMCs.

This chain joins TRBV2 and TRBJ2-6; 7 bases map to TRBD1. Material: peripheral blood. The sequence came from a man in his fifties or sixties with acute or convalescent COVID-19. The CDR3 nucleotides are TGTGCCAGCAGTGGAGAAAGGGGGCAAAGCTCTGGGGCCAACGTCCTGACTTTC. Translating gives CASSGERGQSSGANVLTF.